Presented here are 23 T cell receptor beta chains from one specimen sequenced in a study of blood T cells in healthy people across ages (dated by TCRdb to about 2015). Library preparation was by 5' RACE. Data came from an Illumina HiSeq 2500. A second roughly 6 to 12 cycle PCR used a sample-barcoded 5' primer and a J-beta primer mix. The public reads were reprocessed in TCRdb via fastp at Q25 and MiXCR, keeping in-frame beta chains. Entries that share a CDR3 protein sequence are merged under the most common genes and DNA. A total of 630,000 or so distinct CDR3 sequences appear in this sample, roughly 31% of them only once. The ten largest clones represent 15% to 18% of the sample. The sequenced material came from blood. The source is a woman at least 80 years old in good health.

This clonotype was seen only a few times. V is TRBV30 and J is TRBJ1-5, with a possible D match to TRBD1 (6 bases). CDR1 and CDR2 (germline): GTSNPN, SVGIG (reference sequence). Trimming took 2 bases from V and 5 from J, leaving 13 bases between them. CDR3 length: 14 residues. CDR3 coding DNA: TGTGCCTGGAGTCCCGACAGGATCGATCAGCCCCAGCATTTT. It codes for CAWSPDRIDQPQHF.

This clonotype showed up just a few times. This may come from a read error, since a much larger clone is one base off. This chain links TRBV20-1 with TRBJ2-5; 9 bases are shared with TRBD2. The CDR3 is made up of 14 amino acids. Germline CDR1 DFQATT, CDR2 SNEGSKA (reference sequence). The junction had 12 bases not matched to a gene; V was cut back by 8 bases and J by 5 bases. The CDR3 reads CSTSGSGGGETQYF. The CDR3 nucleotides read TGCAGTACCAGCGGTAGCGGGGGCGGGGAGACCCAGTACTTC.

There are a few counts of this clonotype. A much larger clone is a single base away; this may be a read error. The chain has TRBV5-6 and TRBJ2-5; TRBD2 is a possible D gene (6 bases). Trimming removed 3 bases at V and 2 bases at J, with 14 bases between. The germline gives CDR1 SGHDT, CDR2 YYEEEE. CDR3 length equals 15 residues. CDR3 sequence reads: CASSSCGTVQETQYF. The CDR3 DNA reads TGTGCCAGCAGCTCTTGCGGGACCGTTCAAGAGACCCAGTACTTC.

The chain has TRBV14 and TRBJ1-1; 9 bases agree with TRBD1. Germline V gene lookup returns CDR1 SGHDN and CDR2 FVKESK. V was pared by 4 bases and J by 3 bases, with 12 bases of the junction left unmatched. The CDR3 loop spans 17 amino acids. The CDR3 DNA follows: TGTGCCAGCAGCCCGATTACAGGGGGCCCATGGGACACTGAAGCTTTCTTT. Its translation is CASSPITGGPWDTEAFF.

This rearrangement joins TRBV11-2 to TRBJ2-7, with D perhaps TRBD1 (6 bases). Germline V gene sequence: CDR1 SGHAT, CDR2 FQNNGV. This CDR3 is built from 12 residues. Trimming took off 4 bases at V and 5 bases at J, with 9 bases between the two ends. DNA of the CDR3: TGTGCCAGCAGCTACAGGGCGCACGAGCAGTACTTC. This encodes CASSYRAHEQYF.

This clonotype was picked up one time. The chain is built from TRBV9 and TRBJ2-7; D may be TRBD1 (6 bases). The ends were cut back, 3 bases at V and 7 bases at J, with 20 bases in the middle. The V gene's germline CDR1 is SGDLS and CDR2 YYNGEE. CDR3 length equals 15 residues. The CDR3 here is CASSARTVSYNEQYF. CDR3 sequence (DNA): TGTGCCAGCAGCGCGCGGACAGTCTCCTACAATGAGCAGTACTTC.

A note on this clonotype: At one end, the junction sequence differs from germline, possibly due to a read error. The genes are TRBV10-3 and TRBJ2-1; no reliable D call. CDR1 is ENHRY, CDR2 SYGVKD, per germline. CDR3 length equals 14 residues. The CDR3 region is CAIRESISRNERFF. The CDR3 nucleotides are TGTGCCATCAGGGAGTCGATATCCCGCAATGAGCGGTTCTTC.

A word on this clonotype: This may stem from a read error, because a much larger clone lies one nucleotide away. The rearrangement joins TRBV5-6 to TRBJ2-7, with 9 bases aligning to TRBD2. After removal of 2 bases from V and 7 bases from J, the junction contained 10 bases not matched to a gene. The CDR3 extends over 15 amino acids. From germline, CDR1 is SGHDT and CDR2 YYEEEE. The CDR3 reads CASSFLAGGVNEQYF. The CDR3, as DNA: TGTGCCAGCAGCTTCCTTGCGGGGGGGGTAAATGAGCAGTACTTC.

In its sample, this clonotype was seen a few times. The chain links TRBV6-2 or TRBV6-3 to TRBJ2-2; 9 nucleotides align to TRBD1. With V trimmed by 5 bases and J by 2 bases, 6 bases remained unmatched. Looked up from germline, CDR1 is MNHEY and CDR2 is SVGEGT. The CDR3 runs 16 residues. The CDR3 coding sequence is TGTGCCAGCAGTCCCACGGGACAGGGTAACACCGGGGAGCTGTTTTTT. Encoded protein: CASSPTGQGNTGELFF.

This clonotype was seen at least ten times. The chain has TRBV7-9 and TRBJ2-6, with 7 nucleotides matching TRBD1. Germline values: CDR1 SEHNR, CDR2 FQNEAQ (reference sequence). The CDR3 contains 17 residues. V was pared by 4 bases and J by 0 bases, with 6 bases of the junction left unmatched. CDR3 sequence: CASSSLGQPSGANVLTF. The CDR3 bases are TGTGCCAGCAGCTCTTTGGGACAGCCCTCTGGGGCCAACGTCCTGACTTTC.

In its sample, this clonotype was seen many times. The chain joins TRBV6-2 or TRBV6-3 to TRBJ1-5; perhaps TRBD1 as D (5 bases). Trimming shortened V by 5 bases and J by 5 bases, and 13 bases separated the two germline ends. CDR1 and CDR2 (germline): MNHEY, SVGEGT. This CDR3 region has 14 residues. The CDR3 reads CASSPWDWDQPQHF. The CDR3 DNA reads TGTGCCAGCAGTCCCTGGGACTGGGATCAGCCCCAGCATTTT.

This clonotype was seen ten or more times. The chain carries TRBV6-4 and TRBJ1-6, with 7 bases matching TRBD1. The V and J ends lost 6 bases and 9 bases, in that order; junction bases with no gene match: 11. The CDR3 covers 15 residues. Germline CDR1 reads MRHNA; CDR2 reads SNTAGT. CDR3 residues: CASRGGGGSGSPLHF. In DNA form, the CDR3 reads TGTGCCAGCAGAGGTGGAGGGGGCAGTGGTTCACCCCTCCACTTT.

The CDR3: CASSLDLRAGGPYNEQFF. In DNA, the CDR3 is TGTGCCAGCAGCTTAGATCTGAGGGCGGGGGGGCCCTACAATGAGCAGTTCTTC. V gene TRBV11-2 combines with J gene TRBJ2-1; 9 bases are a match to TRBD2. V shed 0 bases and J 2 bases; nucleotides not matched to a gene: 8. Germline CDR1 and CDR2: SGHAT and FQNNGV. This CDR3 has 18 amino acids.

The rearrangement uses TRBV10-3 and TRBJ2-1; 8 bases agree with TRBD1. After removal of 7 bases from V and 7 bases from J, the junction contained 6 bases not matched to a gene. The CDR3 runs to 13 residues. Germline V gives CDR1 ENHRY, CDR2 SYGVKD. CDR3 residues: CAINGGQVNEQFF. CDR3 coding DNA: TGTGCCATCAATGGGGGACAGGTGAATGAGCAGTTCTTC.

The chain couples TRBV28 to TRBJ1-2; D gene ambiguous. Trimming stripped 7 bases from V and 0 bases from J, with 18 bases between. Looked up from germline, CDR1 is MDHEN and CDR2 is SYDVKM. CDR3 size: 16 residues. DNA for the CDR3: TGTGCCAGCAACCATCCCCGGAACGCAGCTAACTATGGCTACACCTTC. As protein: CASNHPRNAANYGYTF.

The chain is built from TRBV4-2 and TRBJ2-5; D remains unclear. V was shortened by 0 bases and J by 11 bases, with 10 bases between the two germline ends. Germline CDR1 is LGHNA and CDR2 is YNFKEQ. This CDR3 is built from 12 residues. The CDR3 protein is CASSQDGHGQYF. In DNA, the CDR3 is TGTGCCAGCAGCCAAGATGGGCACGGGCAGTACTTC.

This clonotype was counted at least ten times. V and J are TRBV2 and TRBJ2-1; 8 positions agree with TRBD1. The germline V gene has CDR1 SNHLY and CDR2 FYNNEI. This CDR3 spans 12 amino acids. V lost 2 bases to trimming and J lost 9 bases; unmatched junction nucleotides: 0. CDR3 protein: CASSETGGEQFF. The CDR3 nucleotides read TGTGCCAGCAGTGAAACAGGGGGTGAGCAGTTCTTC.

In regard to this clonotype: This may arise from a read error, as a much more abundant clone is one base away. The rearrangement joins TRBV30 to TRBJ2-1; TRBD2 is a possible D gene (5 bases). The V gene lost 2 bases and the J gene lost 10 bases, with 9 bases spanning the gap. Looked up from germline, CDR1 is GTSNPN and CDR2 is SVGIG (reference sequence). CDR3 length equals 11 residues. The CDR3 DNA sequence: TGTGCCTGGAGTACAGACTACGAGCAGTTCTTC. Protein product: CAWSTDYEQFF.

Points on this clonotype: This may be a read error: a much more frequent sequence differs by one nucleotide. This chain connects TRBV20-1 to TRBJ1-4; D is possibly TRBD1 (5 bases). V shed 6 bases and J shed 4 bases, with 15 bases lying between them. The CDR3 covers 14 residues. Germline-derived CDR1 and CDR2 are DFQATT and SNEGSKA (reference sequence). The CDR3 loop is CSAAPGVGNEKLFF. The DNA for the CDR3 is TGCAGTGCCGCTCCGGGGGTCGGTAATGAAAAACTGTTTTTT.

This clonotype was detected ten times or more. Written as DNA, the CDR3 is TGTGCCAGCATAGACAGGGGGCGGTTAGGCAATCAGCCCCAGCATTTT. This codes for CASIDRGRLGNQPQHF. This chain uses TRBV6-6 with TRBJ1-5; 10 nucleotides match TRBD1. Germline trimming cut 7 bases from V and 2 bases from J; bases unmatched to any gene: 8. Germline CDR1 and CDR2: MNHNY and SVGAGI (reference sequence). The length of the CDR3 is 16 residues.

The V gene is TRBV29-1, the J gene TRBJ2-7; D tentatively fits TRBD1 or TRBD2 (5 bases each). Deletions cut 7 bases from V and 0 bases from J, with 10 bases between. CDR1 SQVTM and CDR2 ANQGSEA come from the germline V gene. The CDR3 contains 12 residues. The CDR3 spells CSGETDSYEQYF. Written as DNA, the CDR3 is TGCAGCGGGGAGACAGACTCCTACGAGCAGTACTTC.

This clonotype was seen at least ten times. The chain carries TRBV10-3 and TRBJ1-2; D gene unclear. There are 14 residues in the CDR3. V was cut by 4 bases and J by 4 bases, with 13 bases left in between. Germline lookup yields CDR1 ENHRY and CDR2 SYGVKD. CDR3 bases: TGTGCCATCAGTGCTTGGGGTTCCCGCTATGGCTACACCTTC. As protein: CAISAWGSRYGYTF.

This clonotype was detected many times. The V and J genes are TRBV4-1 and TRBJ2-3; D not resolved. Germline CDR1 is MGHRA and CDR2 is YSYEKL. V lost 6 bases and J lost 0, with 10 bases in between. The CDR3 is 14 amino acids. The CDR3 sequence is CASRNQASTDTQYF. CDR3 nucleotide sequence: TGCGCCAGCAGAAATCAAGCAAGCACAGATACGCAGTATTTT.